The 24 T cell receptor beta chains reported below all come from one sample, sequenced in a study of blood T cells in healthy people across ages. Sample-barcoded 5' priming and a J-beta primer mix drove a second PCR of about 6 to 11 cycles. TCRdb reanalysed the 5' RACE reads using MiXCR and keeps one entry per CDR3 protein. The sample shows hundreds of thousands of distinct CDR3 sequences, 32% of them seen only once. Specimen: blood. These receptors were obtained from a woman older than 75 in good health.

This chain uses TRBV29-1 with TRBJ1-1, with D possibly TRBD1 on 5 matching bases. CDR1 and CDR2 (germline): SQVTM, ANQGSEA. There are 11 residues in the CDR3. DNA for the CDR3: TGCAGTGGCAGGGAGAACACTGAAGCTTTCTTT. Amino acids: CSGRENTEAFF.

This clonotype showed up many times. The rearrangement uses TRBV7-6 and TRBJ1-1; D is unclear. V lost 5 bases and J lost 0, with 13 bases in between. CDR1 is SGHVS, CDR2 FNYEAQ, per germline. The length of the CDR3 is 15 residues. CDR3 in DNA: TGTGCCAGCAGCCCCGACTTCGGACTGAACACTGAAGCTTTCTTT. It codes for CASSPDFGLNTEAFF. Filled out from reference TRBV7-6 and TRBJ1-1, the complete variable domain reads GAGVSQSPRYKVTKRGQDVALRCDPISGHVSLYWYRQALGQGPEFLTYFNYEAQQDKSGLPNDRFSAERPEGSISTLTIQRTEQRDSAMYRCASSPDFGLNTEAFFGQGTRLTVV.

About this clonotype itself: This sequence may be a read error, since a much larger clone differs from it by one base. The rearrangement uses TRBV11-2 and TRBJ2-7; D may be TRBD1 (5 bases). Trimming shortened V by 3 bases and J by 3 bases, and 12 bases separated the two germline ends. Germline-derived CDR1 and CDR2 are SGHAT and FQNNGV. This CDR3 spans 14 amino acids. CDR3 in amino acids: CASSLDKSYYEQYF. The CDR3 DNA follows: TGTGCCAGCAGCTTGGACAAGTCCTACTACGAGCAGTACTTC.

A few counts support this clonotype. V gene TRBV9 combines with J gene TRBJ2-7; no reliable D call. In germline, CDR1 is SGDLS, CDR2 YYNGEE. V was pared by 0 bases and J by 4 bases, with 8 bases between. The CDR3 runs 13 residues. In nucleotides, the CDR3 is TGTGCCAGCAGCGTAGGGACCAGATACGAGCAGTACTTC. This translates into CASSVGTRYEQYF.

Written as DNA, the CDR3 is TGTGCCAGCAGCTTAGTGGCTAGCGGGAGACCCTCCTACGAGCAGTACTTC. It translates to CASSLVASGRPSYEQYF. The V call is TRBV7-2, the J call TRBJ2-7; 10 bases map to TRBD2. J was trimmed by 0 bases and V by 1 base; bases with no gene match: 6. The CDR3 loop spans 17 amino acids. Germline lookup yields CDR1 SGHTA and CDR2 FQGNSA.

This clonotype came up many times. The chain joins TRBV29-1 to TRBJ1-2; D is undetermined. Trimming left V 2 bases short and J 6 bases short, with 7 bases between. The CDR3 has 11 amino acids. Germline V gives CDR1 SQVTM, CDR2 ANQGSEA. DNA for the CDR3: TGCAGCGTTGAACTGCAGAATGGCTACACCTTC. It encodes CSVELQNGYTF.

This clonotype has at least ten counts. V and J are TRBV5-1 and TRBJ2-5; tentatively, D is TRBD1 (6 bases). The CDR3 has 16 residues. The V and J ends lost 4 bases and 4 bases respectively, with 20 bases between them. Germline V lookup: CDR1 SGHRS, CDR2 YFSETQ. In DNA form, the CDR3 reads TGCGCCAGCAGCATCCACCAGGGGTTGGTCGGAGAGACCCAGTACTTC. Its protein is CASSIHQGLVGETQYF. The variable domain in full, completed from reference TRBV5-1 and TRBJ2-5, reads KAGVTQTPRYLIKTRGQQVTLSCSPISGHRSVSWYQQTPGQGLQFLFEYFSETQRNKGNFPGRFSGRQFSNSRSEMNVSTLELGDSALYLCASSIHQGLVGETQYFGPGTRLLVL.

This clonotype was seen ten or more times. J is TRBJ1-1 and V is TRBV4-1, with 9 bases that match TRBD1. Trimming at V came to 0 bases and at J to 10 bases, leaving 9 bases not matched to a gene. CDR1 is MGHRA and CDR2 is YSYEKL in the germline V gene. The CDR3 is 15 residues long. The CDR3 region is CASSQDQDRGRTAFF. DNA of the CDR3: TGCGCCAGCAGCCAAGACCAGGACAGGGGAAGAACAGCTTTCTTT.

This chain connects TRBV15 to TRBJ1-2; 9 bases align to TRBD1. V was clipped by 3 bases and J by 2 bases; unmatched bases: 7. CDR3 length: 16 amino acids. The germline CDR1 and CDR2 sequences are LNHNV and YYDKDF (reference sequence). The CDR3 sequence: CATSRGGQGENYGYTF. As DNA, the CDR3 is TGTGCCACCAGCAGGGGGGGACAGGGAGAAAACTATGGCTACACCTTC.

This clonotype was seen only a few times. The gene calls are TRBV7-2 and TRBJ1-3; D is perhaps TRBD1 (5 bases). Germline assignment: CDR1 SGHTA and CDR2 FQGNSA. The CDR3 spans 16 residues. The ends were cut back, 1 base at V and 0 bases at J, with 10 bases in the middle. CDR3 DNA sequence: TGTGCCAGCAGCTTAGGGGGCCGGGCCTCTGGAAACACCATATATTTT. Its protein is CASSLGGRASGNTIYF.

The sample holds many counts of this clonotype. The chain links TRBV6-5 to TRBJ2-5, with no clear D. The J call may be mistaken, given a closer DNA end match to TRBJ2-7. The CDR3 totals 12 residues. CDR1 is MNHEY and CDR2 is SVGAGI in the germline V gene. CDR3 DNA sequence: TGTGCCAGCACCGACTTCGGTATCGAGCAGTACTTC. Protein: CASTDFGIEQYF.

V gene TRBV24-1 combines with J gene TRBJ2-2; possible D gene TRBD1, 6 bases. Germline loops: CDR1 KGHDR, CDR2 SFDVKD. The ends were cut back, 4 bases at V and 0 bases at J, with 14 bases in the middle. The CDR3 covers 17 residues. CDR3 amino acids: CATSDRQVHANTGELFF. The CDR3 nucleotides are TGTGCCACCAGTGACCGACAGGTCCACGCGAACACCGGGGAGCTGTTTTTT.

Worth noting for this clonotype: A junction end diverges from the germline sequence, so it may reflect a read error. V usage is TRBV6-5 and J usage is TRBJ2-3; 7 bases fit TRBD1. This CDR3 has 15 residues. Germline CDR1 is MNHEY and CDR2 is SVGAGI. The CDR3 DNA is TGTGCCAGCAGTTGGACGGGACAGTCCACAGATATGCAGTATTTT. This encodes CASSWTGQSTDMQYF.

This rearrangement joins TRBV20-1 to TRBJ2-1; D is unclear. CDR1 is DFQATT, CDR2 SNEGSKA, per germline (reference sequence). V dropped 2 bases and J dropped 6 bases, with 5 bases sitting between them. The CDR3 totals 11 residues. The CDR3 is CSARKPNEQFF. CDR3 coding DNA: TGCAGTGCTAGAAAGCCCAATGAGCAGTTCTTC.

This clonotype has a count of ten or more. A much larger clone sits a single nucleotide away, making a read error possible. The chain recombines TRBV12-3 or TRBV12-4 with TRBJ2-5; 11 positions match TRBD2. The CDR3 runs 14 residues. J was trimmed by 5 bases and V by 6 bases; bases with no gene match: 5. The CDR3: CASRTSGEGETQYF. CDR3 sequence (DNA): TGTGCCAGCAGGACTAGCGGGGAAGGGGAGACCCAGTACTTC.

This clonotype was seen ten or more times. The chain joins TRBV5-1 to TRBJ2-7; D is unresolved. Germline V gene data show CDR1 as SGHRS and CDR2 as YFSETQ. Deletions cut 2 bases from V and 5 bases from J, with 14 bases between. The CDR3 sequence is 14 residues long. CDR3 coding DNA: TGCGCCAGCAGCTTCGGCAGGCTAGGGAACGAGCAGTACTTC. Amino acid sequence: CASSFGRLGNEQYF.

This clonotype was observed a single time. This may be a read error: a much more frequent sequence differs by one nucleotide. V usage is TRBV5-1 and J usage is TRBJ2-5, with TRBD1 matching over 8 bases. The CDR3 runs to 14 residues. With 3 bases clipped from V and 5 bases from J, the junction kept 6 bases outside the gene matches. The germline V gene encodes CDR1 SGHRS and CDR2 YFSETQ. The CDR3 spells CASSSRTGSETQYF. Here the CDR3 DNA reads TGCGCCAGCAGCTCGAGGACAGGGTCGGAGACCCAGTACTTC.

This clonotype was seen more than once but under ten times. This chain uses TRBV21-1 with TRBJ1-2. TRBV21-1 corresponds to a pseudogene. This CDR3 contains 16 residues. The DNA of the CDR3 is TGTGCCAGCAGCAAAAACCCCGGGACTCACTTTGGTGGCTACACCTTC. This gives the protein CASSKNPGTHFGGYTF.

This chain uses TRBV6-2 or TRBV6-3 with TRBJ2-1; D gene ambiguous. Gene TRBJ2-7 matches the end of the DNA better, so the J call may be wrong. The CDR3 consists of 13 residues. The V gene's germline CDR1 is MNHEY and CDR2 SVGEGT. CDR3 residues: CATASGSYNEQYF. The DNA for the CDR3 is TGTGCCACCGCGAGTGGCTCCTACAATGAGCAGTACTTC.

This clonotype was observed a few times. V usage is TRBV14 and J usage is TRBJ2-1, with a tentative D call TRBD2 (6 bases). Germline CDR1 and CDR2: SGHDN and FVKESK. The CDR3 has 19 residues. V was cut by 0 bases and J by 6 bases, with 24 bases left in between. CDR3 in amino acids: CASSQDAGWNIVFVNEQFF. CDR3 DNA sequence: TGTGCCAGCAGCCAAGATGCGGGGTGGAACATTGTTTTCGTCAATGAGCAGTTCTTC.

This chain joins TRBV5-1 and TRBJ2-1; 9 nucleotides line up with TRBD1. Losses at the gene ends were 3 bases for V and 8 bases for J; bases not matched to a gene: 15. Germline V lookup: CDR1 SGHRS, CDR2 YFSETQ. This CDR3 has 17 amino acids. The CDR3 bases are TGCGCCAGCAGCTCTGCACCGGGACAGGGAAAATTTGATGAGCAGTTCTTC. Its translation: CASSSAPGQGKFDEQFF.

Of note for this clonotype: One junction end disagrees with the germline gene, perhaps due to a read error. The chain combines TRBV27 with TRBJ2-6; D is perhaps TRBD1 (5 bases). The CDR3 has 15 residues. In germline, CDR1 is MNHEY, CDR2 SMNVEV (reference sequence). Here the CDR3 DNA reads TGTGCCAGCAGTATTCAGGGTACTGGGGCCAACGTCCTGAATTTC. It yields the protein CASSIQGTGANVLNF.

This clonotype was counted ten times or more. The chain couples TRBV5-1 to TRBJ2-7; TRBD2 matches 7 bases. The CDR3 length is 14 residues. The V gene end was trimmed by 4 bases and the J gene end by 5 bases; junction bases not matched to a gene: 9. Germline CDR1 and CDR2: SGHRS and YFSETQ. CDR3 sequence (DNA): TGCGCCAGCAGCATGTCGGGGGGAACGGACGAGCAGTACTTC. This encodes CASSMSGGTDEQYF.

A remark on this clonotype: A much larger clonotype is one base distant, so this may be a read error. The V gene is TRBV4-2, the J gene TRBJ2-1; TRBD1 matches 8 bases. The CDR3 is 16 amino acids. Germline CDR1 and CDR2: LGHNA and YNFKEQ. The V and J ends lost 2 bases and 9 bases, in that order; junction bases with no gene match: 12. The CDR3 coding sequence is TGTGCCAGCAGCCAACTCGGGGGCAGGGGGCGGGGTGAGCAGTTCTTC. The encoded protein is CASSQLGGRGRGEQFF.